This TCR beta chain was captured by sequencing in a study of post-analysis software for immune sequencing data. Study-wide background: Relapsing-remitting, secondary progressive and progressive-relapsing multiple sclerosis courses were included. Findings and limits, study-wide: Samples sharing a preparation batch grouped tightly together when assessed by F measure. Roughly 5 TRBV segments, TRBV5-6, TRBV5-1 and TRBV20-1 among them, were found more frequent in patients than controls. Normalized Chao1 diversity in multiple sclerosis patients fell significantly below that of controls.

The library was made from cDNA and included unique molecular identifiers. TCRdb called the PCR reads again in MiXCR, with one record for every CDR3 protein. The sample records fewer than 850,000 distinct CDR3 sequences, less than 35% being singletons. CDR1 and CDR2 (germline): MNHEY, SMNVEV (reference sequence). This CDR3 region has 13 residues. Concerning this clonotype itself: The antigen remains undetermined. Sequence at one end of the junction differs from germline and may be a read error.

The V gene is TRBV27, the J gene TRBJ2-5; D remains ambiguous. The clonotype originates from a girl aged 5-17 years with multiple sclerosis. Sequenced sample: blood. The CDR3 sequence: CVSSAHRQETQYF. The CDR3 coding sequence is TGTGTCAGCAGTGCACACCGACAAGAGACCCAGTACTTC.